This TCR beta chain was profiled in a study of identical twins. Findings and limits, study-wide: The conclusions drew on cross-sectional statistical analysis instead of tracking the same donors.

TCRdb ran MiXCR on the 5' RACE reads and lists one entry per CDR3 protein. The data show approximately 300,000 distinct CDR3 sequences, just under 9.5% seen once. This CDR3 spans 14 amino acids. Germline V lookup: CDR1 MNHNS, CDR2 SASEGT. With 6 bases removed from V and 2 bases from J, the gap between germline ends came to 12 bases. This clonotype was counted ten times or more. Antigen: not known. The data were also submitted as part of a second study, on yellow fever vaccine responses in identical twins.

The receptor was isolated from a young woman in good health. What was sequenced was CD8+ T cells sorted from blood. The chain combines TRBV6-1 with TRBJ2-3; the D gene is possibly TRBD2 (5 bases). The CDR3 DNA sequence: TGTGCCAGCAGGGATCCGGGGTCCACAGATACGCAGTATTTT. As protein: CASRDPGSTDTQYF.